This TCR beta chain emerged from a study of blood T cell repertoires in COVID-19. Across the study: COVID-19 samples, acute and convalescent, were from the United States, Italy and Spain. T cells, B-cell-depleted T cells, or PBMCs supplied cDNA or gDNA.

Enrollment of patients from Seattle took place during active infection, with longitudinal follow-up. This clone was picked up a small number of times. Looked up from germline, CDR1 is MNHEY and CDR2 is SMNVEV (reference sequence). CDR3 length: 15 amino acids. With 6 bases clipped from V and 2 bases from J, the junction kept 7 bases outside the gene matches. Study processing details: How many nucleated cells were present was estimated from reference gene primer amplification. TCRdb's table, derived via immunoSEQ multiplex PCR, lists solely in-frame clones and lacks some. The D gene and trimming were derived from the DNA, and the V and J assignments and clone size from that table. The sample includes approximately 500,000 clones, approximately 91% of them seen just once.

The chain is built from TRBV27 and TRBJ2-7, with 10 bases aligning to TRBD2. Sample: peripheral blood. This TCR derives from a woman aged 45-59 years with COVID-19, enrolled during active disease. CDR3 coding DNA: TGTGCCAGCAGCCGTCCCCTAGCGGGAGCCTACGAGCAGTACTTC. This sequence encodes CASSRPLAGAYEQYF.